The 28 T cell receptor beta chains in this list originate from one sample, sequenced in a study of blood T cell repertoires in COVID-19. Only in-frame clones appear in the TCRdb table, and some are missing; sequencing was by immunoSEQ multiplex PCR. The repertoire holds 160,000 or so clones, with roughly 89% as singletons. Material for sequencing was peripheral blood. These receptors originate from a woman aged 55 to 70 who had recovered from COVID-19.

This chain connects TRBV7-9 to TRBJ2-3; a weak D match, TRBD2 (6 bases). In germline, CDR1 is SEHNR, CDR2 FQNEAQ (reference sequence). V dropped 1 base and J dropped 3 bases, with 11 bases sitting between them. The CDR3 is 15 amino acids. For the CDR3, the DNA is TGTGCCAGCAGCTTAGGCCTAGCGTGGACAGATACGCAGTATTTT. It yields the protein CASSLGLAWTDTQYF.

This chain links TRBV27 with TRBJ1-5; 9 bases fit TRBD1. Germline CDR1 and CDR2: MNHEY and SMNVEV (reference sequence). V shed 5 bases and J 0 bases; nucleotides not matched to a gene: 8. The CDR3 contains 17 residues. DNA for the CDR3: TGTGCCAGCAGTGAGGGACAGGGCCTTTATAGCAATCAGCCCCAGCATTTT. As protein: CASSEGQGLYSNQPQHF.

The sample holds one count of this clone. The chain employs TRBV24-1 and TRBJ1-2; possibly TRBD1 for D (6 bases). Germline CDR1 KGHDR, CDR2 SFDVKD. Trimming left V 9 bases short and J 4 bases short, with 14 bases between. The CDR3 is 13 residues long. The chain's CDR3 is CATGHPTGYGYTF. CDR3 nucleotides: TGTGCCACCGGCCACCCGACAGGCTATGGCTACACCTTC.

J is TRBJ2-3 and V is TRBV24-1; 9 bases fit TRBD1. With V trimmed by 4 bases and J by 4 bases, 11 bases remained unmatched. Per germline, CDR1 KGHDR and CDR2 SFDVKD. The CDR3 is made up of 17 amino acids. CDR3 nucleotide sequence: TGTGCCACCAGTGAACCGGGACAGGGCGCGAGGGCAGATACGCAGTATTTT. Protein sequence: CATSEPGQGARADTQYF.

The CDR3 region is CASTRTLGDTEAFF. The CDR3 region has the DNA TGTGCCAGCACCAGGACTCTGGGCGACACTGAAGCTTTCTTT. The chain combines TRBV6-6 with TRBJ1-1, with D uncertain. This CDR3 is 14 amino acids long. V was clipped by 7 bases and J by 3 bases, with 15 bases between them. Germline V gene data show CDR1 as MNHNY and CDR2 as SVGAGI (reference sequence).

Note on this clone: A far larger clone is a single base away, which makes a read error likely. The J gene is TRBJ1-1, the V gene TRBV14; perhaps TRBD1 as D (6 bases). The ends were cut back, 4 bases at V and 1 base at J, with 7 bases in the middle. Looked up from germline, CDR1 is SGHDN and CDR2 is FVKESK. This CDR3 is built from 13 residues. CDR3 sequence: CASSRQANTEAFF. CDR3 nucleotide sequence: TGTGCCAGCAGCCGACAGGCGAACACTGAAGCTTTCTTT.

The V and J genes are TRBV6-6 and TRBJ2-7, with D unresolved. Deletions cut 6 bases from V and 1 base from J, with 7 bases between. CDR1 and CDR2 (germline): MNHNY, SVGAGI (reference sequence). The CDR3 extends over 12 amino acids. DNA of the CDR3: TGTGCCAGCAGCGGCGGATCCTACGAGCAGTACTTC. The encoded protein is CASSGGSYEQYF.

The chain couples TRBV5-6 to TRBJ2-5; the match to TRBD2 covers 14 bases. V lost 2 bases, J lost 5 bases, and 8 bases stayed unmatched. Germline loops: CDR1 SGHDT, CDR2 YYEEEE. The CDR3 is 17 amino acids. CDR3 nucleotide sequence: TGTGCCAGCAGCTTTACCGGGACTAGCGGGGGCATGGAGACCCAGTACTTC. Its translation: CASSFTGTSGGMETQYF. The full variable domain, rest sourced from reference TRBV5-6 and TRBJ2-5, is DAGVTQSPTHLIKTRGQQVTLRCSPKSGHDTVSWYQQALGQGPQFIFQYYEEEERQRGNFPDRFSGHQFPNYSSELNVNALLLGDSALYLCASSFTGTSGGMETQYFGPGTRLLVL.

V is TRBV19 and J is TRBJ2-7; TRBD1 might be the D (6 bases). The CDR3 runs to 15 residues. V was cut by 5 bases and J by 0 bases, with 14 bases left in between. Germline loops: CDR1 LNHDA, CDR2 SQIVND (reference sequence). The CDR3 coding sequence is TGTGCCAGTAGTGATCAACACAGGGACTCCTACGAGCAGTACTTC. It yields the protein CASSDQHRDSYEQYF.

V and J are TRBV28 and TRBJ2-1; D perhaps matches TRBD2 (6 bases). Trimming cost V 6 bases and J 9 bases, with 21 bases left between them. The germline gives CDR1 MDHEN, CDR2 SYDVKM. CDR3 length: 15 amino acids. Here the CDR3 DNA reads TGTGCCAGCAGCCTGGGACTCCTAAATTTCAGTGAGCAGTTCTTC. Its protein product is CASSLGLLNFSEQFF.

The chain recombines TRBV21-1 with TRBJ2-3; the tabulated D call, TRBD2, remains unverified against the DNA. TRBV21-1 constitutes a pseudogene. This CDR3 comprises 19 residues. Here the CDR3 DNA reads TGTGCCAGCAGCAGAAAGGCGGCTAGCGGGGAACTTCGCACAGATACGCAGTATTTT. It is translated as CASSRKAASGELRTDTQYF.

The chain recombines TRBV30 with TRBJ2-3, with no clear D. There are 12 residues in the CDR3. The V gene's germline CDR1 is GTSNPN and CDR2 SVGIG (reference sequence). The DNA of the CDR3 is TGTCCATACACCAGATACGGGTATACGCAGTATTTT. It encodes CPYTRYGYTQYF.

V usage is TRBV3-1 (or the pseudogene TRBV3-2) and J usage is TRBJ1-2, with D perhaps TRBD1 (6 bases). Germline V lookup: CDR1 LGHDT, CDR2 YNNKEL (reference sequence). The V gene lost 0 bases and the J gene lost 4 bases, with 12 bases spanning the gap. CDR3 length: 15 residues. The CDR3 DNA sequence: TGTGCCAGCAGCCAAGATCGAGTCAGGGGCTATGGCTACACCTTC. It encodes CASSQDRVRGYGYTF.

The V gene is TRBV11-2, the J gene TRBJ2-3; D is undetermined. Deletions cut 1 base from V and 6 bases from J, with 14 bases between. The CDR3 length is 15 residues. Germline CDR1 SGHAT, CDR2 FQNNGV. In DNA form, the CDR3 reads TGTGCCAGCAGCTTAGCCCCGCAACCGGGTGATACGCAGTATTTT. Protein: CASSLAPQPGDTQYF.

The V call is TRBV23-1, the J call TRBJ2-7; 9 positions agree with TRBD1. TRBV23-1 is marked as an open reading frame, function uncertain. The CDR3 runs to 15 residues. The V gene end was trimmed by 0 bases and the J gene end by 1 base; junction bases not matched to a gene: 1. This CDR3 reads CASSQSGTGSYEQYF. Written as DNA, the CDR3 is TGCGCCAGCAGTCAATCCGGGACAGGGTCCTACGAGCAGTACTTC.

This chain uses TRBV27 with TRBJ2-1; 10 nucleotides align to TRBD2. There are 15 residues in the CDR3. The V segment lost 7 bases and the J segment 2 bases; nucleotides outside the gene matches: 5. Germline loops: CDR1 MNHEY, CDR2 SMNVEV (reference sequence). The CDR3 DNA sequence: TGTGCCAGCATAAAGCTAGCGGGGGCCTACAATGAGCAGTTCTTC. Translation gives CASIKLAGAYNEQFF.

This clone is a singleton in its sample. This chain connects TRBV4-3 to TRBJ1-1; D not certain. The V gene lost 0 bases and the J gene lost 1 base, with 12 bases spanning the gap. The CDR3 has 16 amino acids. Germline lookup yields CDR1 LGHNA and CDR2 YSLEER. The CDR3 sequence: CASSQDPEGPNTEAFF. In nucleotides, the CDR3 is TGCGCCAGCAGCCAAGATCCTGAGGGTCCGAACACTGAAGCTTTCTTT.

The V gene is TRBV12-3 or TRBV12-4, the J gene TRBJ2-3, with D tentatively TRBD1 (6 bases). This CDR3 has 13 amino acids. V was clipped by 6 bases and J by 5 bases, with 12 bases between them. For the CDR3, the DNA is TGTGCCAGCAGGCGGACAGTGGGAGATACGCAGTATTTT. This gives the protein CASRRTVGDTQYF.

The chain combines TRBV19 with TRBJ1-1, with TRBD1 identical over 7 bases. The germline V gene has CDR1 LNHDA and CDR2 SQIVND (reference sequence). Losses at the gene ends were 8 bases for V and 7 bases for J; bases not matched to a gene: 10. This CDR3 has 13 residues. The CDR3 sequence: CASDTGERGEAFF. The CDR3, as DNA: TGTGCCAGTGATACAGGGGAAAGGGGTGAAGCTTTCTTT.

This clone was counted a single time. The V call is TRBV28, the J call TRBJ1-3; D uncertain. Looked up from germline, CDR1 is MDHEN and CDR2 is SYDVKM. CDR3 length: 12 residues. V dropped 5 bases and J dropped 4 bases, with 6 bases sitting between them. CDR3 loop: CASSLQGNTIYF. The DNA for the CDR3 is TGTGCCAGCAGTCTCCAGGGAAACACCATATATTTT.

The chain links TRBV28 to TRBJ1-4, with D perhaps TRBD1 (5 bases). Per the germline V gene, CDR1 is MDHEN and CDR2 is SYDVKM. The V end was cut by 5 bases, the J end by 6 bases, with 16 bases between. The CDR3 is 15 amino acids. The CDR3 region has the DNA TGTGCCAGCAGTGCCCTCGGGACTGTAGATGAAAAACTGTTTTTT. Translating gives CASSALGTVDEKLFF.

The V call is TRBV19, the J call TRBJ1-5; 7 bases fit TRBD1. In germline, CDR1 is LNHDA, CDR2 SQIVND (reference sequence). The CDR3 runs to 14 residues. V trimming: 2 bases; J trimming: 4 bases; junction bases outside the gene matches: 2. CDR3 DNA: TGTGCCAGTAGTATAAAGGGACAGAATCAGCCCCAGCATTTT. It yields the protein CASSIKGQNQPQHF.

This chain joins TRBV5-1 and TRBJ1-6, with unresolved D. CDR1 and CDR2 from the germline V gene are SGHRS and YFSETQ. V was cut by 0 bases and J by 0 bases, with 7 bases left in between. The CDR3 has 16 amino acids. This chain's CDR3 is CASSLGAISYNSPLHF. For the CDR3, the DNA is TGCGCCAGCAGCTTGGGCGCGATCTCCTATAATTCACCCCTCCACTTT.

This clone appeared a single time. The V and J genes are TRBV11-2 and TRBJ1-4; 8 bases map to TRBD1. The V gene end was trimmed by 1 base and the J gene end by 7 bases; junction bases not matched to a gene: 5. The CDR3 has 15 residues. CDR1 is SGHAT and CDR2 is FQNNGV in the germline V gene. In DNA form, the CDR3 reads TGTGCCAGCAGCTTAGGGGCAGGGGGCTTTGAAAAACTGTTTTTT. It translates to CASSLGAGGFEKLFF.

The CDR3 is CASTPGQYNSPLHF. DNA of the CDR3: TGTGCCAGCACCCCGGGACAGTATAATTCACCCCTCCACTTT. The chain has TRBV6-2 or TRBV6-3 and TRBJ1-6; 7 bases are shared with TRBD1. The CDR3 contains 14 residues. The V segment lost 7 bases and the J segment 4 bases; nucleotides outside the gene matches: 4. Germline V gene data show CDR1 as MNHEY and CDR2 as SVGEGT.

The chain is built from TRBV7-6 and TRBJ2-5, with 7 bases fitting TRBD2. Trimming at V came to 3 bases and at J to 0 bases, leaving 4 bases not matched to a gene. CDR3 length: 15 amino acids. In germline, CDR1 is SGHVS, CDR2 FNYEAQ. In nucleotides, the CDR3 is TGTGCCAGCAGCTTTTCCGGGACTAACCAAGAGACCCAGTACTTC. This encodes CASSFSGTNQETQYF.

This clone was seen a few times. The V call is TRBV9, the J call TRBJ2-3; TRBD2 is a possible D gene (5 bases). V lost 0 bases and J 3 bases, leaving 5 bases between the germline ends. The CDR3 sequence is 13 residues long. Germline V lookup: CDR1 SGDLS, CDR2 YYNGEE. The CDR3 region has the DNA TGTGCCAGCAGCGTAGGAGGGACAGATACGCAGTATTTT. This encodes CASSVGGTDTQYF.

The J gene is TRBJ1-1, the V gene TRBV27; tentative D call: TRBD1 (5 bases). The CDR3 runs 15 residues. Germline V CDR1 and CDR2: MNHEY, SMNVEV (reference sequence). Deletions cut 0 bases from V and 1 base from J, with 9 bases between. CDR3 coding DNA: TGTGCCAGCAGTTTATCTAGGACAACGAACACTGAAGCTTTCTTT. Amino acid sequence: CASSLSRTTNTEAFF.